This entry concerns a single T cell receptor beta chain. Its matching antigen is unknown. The sample comes from a study of memory CD4+ T cells and cytomegalovirus serostatus. For the study at large: Donors were healthy Belgian adults, about ten CMV seropositive and roughly 25 seronegative. Study outcomes and limitations: CD4+ memory repertoires contained about 40% of the roughly 150 reported CMV TCRbeta sequences.

The V gene's germline CDR1 is SGHTA and CDR2 FQGNSA. The CDR3 has 12 residues. V lost 5 bases to trimming and J lost 5 bases, with 4 bases between them. Generated by immunoSEQ multiplex PCR, the TCRdb table keeps only in-frame clones and is missing some. The sample has about 41,000 clones; 70% to 80% are singletons. Single viable CD3+CD4+CD8-CD45RO+ cells were sorted as the memory CD4+ T cells. Total CD4+ T cells were enriched by CD4 positive selection. V usage is TRBV7-2 and J usage is TRBJ1-6; D is uncertain. The clonotype was recovered from an adult in good health and CMV-seronegative. Material: memory CD4+ T cells from blood. Written as DNA, the CDR3 is TGTGCCAGCAGCAGGGATAATTCACCCCTCCACTTT. Translated, it gives CASSRDNSPLHF.